This T cell receptor beta chain was identified in a study of T cell responses to AZD1222 COVID-19 vaccine. Overall study findings and caveats: Spike-wide coverage was observed for vaccine-associated CD4 TCRs, with dominant responses at 160-218 and 743-854. Of spike-specific TCRs, nearly half reportedly target regions left unmutated in variants. Samples come after the peak T cell response, not at day 14. Donors skewed white British and female; clonal diversity was possibly underestimated.

A word on this clone: Antigen specificity is unknown.

The CDR3 length is 14 residues. Trimming took off 5 bases at V and 9 bases at J, with 21 bases between the two ends. Germline V CDR1 and CDR2: GTSNPN, SVGIG (reference sequence). Profiling relied on immunoSEQ multiplex PCR, and the TCRdb table lists in-frame clones only, not all of them. The sample consists of 95,000 to 150,000 clones, 80% to 90% of them appearing once. The chain is built from TRBV30 and TRBJ2-3, with D possibly TRBD2 on 6 matching bases. The sequence was collected from an adult in good health. Sequencing was performed on peripheral blood, taken on day 0 of AZD1222 vaccination. The CDR3 here is CAWGPGRAGYTQYF. CDR3 DNA: TGTGCCTGGGGACCCGGGAGAGCCGGTTACACGCAGTATTTT.